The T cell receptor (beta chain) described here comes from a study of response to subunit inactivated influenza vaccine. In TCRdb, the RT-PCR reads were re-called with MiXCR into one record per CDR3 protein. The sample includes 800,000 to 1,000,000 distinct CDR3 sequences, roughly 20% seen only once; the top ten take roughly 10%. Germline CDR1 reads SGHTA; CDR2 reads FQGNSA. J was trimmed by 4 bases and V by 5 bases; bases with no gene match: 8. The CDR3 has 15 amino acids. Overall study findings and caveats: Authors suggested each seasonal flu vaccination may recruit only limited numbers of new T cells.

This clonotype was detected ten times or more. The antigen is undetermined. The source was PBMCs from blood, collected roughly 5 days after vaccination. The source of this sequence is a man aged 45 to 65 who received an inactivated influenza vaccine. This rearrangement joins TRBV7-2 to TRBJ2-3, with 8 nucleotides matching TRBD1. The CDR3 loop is CASSGGRGRPDTQYF. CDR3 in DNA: TGTGCCAGCAGCGGCGGCAGGGGGCGCCCAGATACGCAGTATTTT.